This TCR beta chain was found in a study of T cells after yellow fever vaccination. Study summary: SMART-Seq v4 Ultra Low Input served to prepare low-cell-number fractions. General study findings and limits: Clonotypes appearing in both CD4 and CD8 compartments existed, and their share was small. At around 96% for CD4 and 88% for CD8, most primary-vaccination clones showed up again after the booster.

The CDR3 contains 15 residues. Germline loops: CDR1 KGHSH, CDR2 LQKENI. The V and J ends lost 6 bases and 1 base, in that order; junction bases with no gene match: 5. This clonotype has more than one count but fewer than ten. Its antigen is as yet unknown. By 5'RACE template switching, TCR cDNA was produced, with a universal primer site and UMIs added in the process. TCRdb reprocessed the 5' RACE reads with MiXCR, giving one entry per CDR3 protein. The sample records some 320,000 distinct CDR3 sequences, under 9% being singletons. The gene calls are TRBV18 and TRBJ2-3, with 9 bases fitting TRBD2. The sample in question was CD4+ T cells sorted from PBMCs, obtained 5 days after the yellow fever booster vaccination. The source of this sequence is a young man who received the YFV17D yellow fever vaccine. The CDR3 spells CASSEVAGGTDTQYF. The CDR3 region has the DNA TGTGCCAGCTCGGAAGTAGCGGGGGGCACAGATACGCAGTATTTT.